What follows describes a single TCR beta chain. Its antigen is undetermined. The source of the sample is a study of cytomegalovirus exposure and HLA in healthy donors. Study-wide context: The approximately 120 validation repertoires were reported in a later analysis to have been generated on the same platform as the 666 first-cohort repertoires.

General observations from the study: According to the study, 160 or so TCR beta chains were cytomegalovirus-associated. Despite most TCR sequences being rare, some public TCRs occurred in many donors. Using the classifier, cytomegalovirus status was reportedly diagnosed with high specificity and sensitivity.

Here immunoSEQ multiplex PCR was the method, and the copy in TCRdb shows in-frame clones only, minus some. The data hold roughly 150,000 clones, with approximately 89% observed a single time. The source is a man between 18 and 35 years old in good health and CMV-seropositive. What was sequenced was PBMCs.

CDR3 region: CASSHTQGLAGETQYF. The CDR3 DNA sequence: TGCGCCAGCAGCCACACCCAGGGACTAGCGGGAGAGACCCAGTACTTC. J is TRBJ2-5 and V is TRBV4-1; 12 bases are shared with TRBD2. The V and J ends lost 3 bases and 4 bases, in that order; junction bases with no gene match: 6. The CDR3 length is 16 residues. Germline values: CDR1 MGHRA, CDR2 YSYEKL.